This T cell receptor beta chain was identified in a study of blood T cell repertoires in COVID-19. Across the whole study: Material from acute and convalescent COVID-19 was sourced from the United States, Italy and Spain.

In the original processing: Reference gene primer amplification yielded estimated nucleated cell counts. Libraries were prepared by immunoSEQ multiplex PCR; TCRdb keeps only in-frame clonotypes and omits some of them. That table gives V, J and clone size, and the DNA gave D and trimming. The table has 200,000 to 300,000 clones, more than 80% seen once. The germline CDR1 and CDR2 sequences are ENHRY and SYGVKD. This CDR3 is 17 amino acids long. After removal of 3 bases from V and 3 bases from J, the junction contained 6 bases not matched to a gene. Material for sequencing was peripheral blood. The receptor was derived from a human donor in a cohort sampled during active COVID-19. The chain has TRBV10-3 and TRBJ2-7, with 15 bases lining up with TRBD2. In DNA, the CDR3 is TGTGCCATCAGTGATGCCGGGACTAGCGGGAGGATCTACGAGCAGTACTTC. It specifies CAISDAGTSGRIYEQYF.